This T cell receptor (beta chain) was recorded in a study of T cells after yellow fever vaccination. TCRdb ran MiXCR on the 5' RACE reads and lists one entry per CDR3 protein. The sample consists of some 390,000 distinct CDR3 sequences, roughly 6.2% of them appearing once. Germline assignment: CDR1 WNHNN and CDR2 SYGVQD (reference sequence). V dropped 4 bases and J dropped 6; count of bases not matched to a gene: 5. CDR3 length equals 14 residues. The V and J genes are TRBV10-1 and TRBJ2-7, with 11 bases aligning to TRBD1. The clonotype was recovered from a man aged 25 to 45 who received the YFV17D yellow fever vaccine. The sequenced sample was PBMCs, obtained 5 days after the yellow fever booster vaccination. CDR3 residues: CASSGGTGGSEQYF. The CDR3 DNA sequence: TGCGCCAGCAGTGGAGGGACAGGGGGGTCCGAGCAGTACTTC.